A selection of T cell receptor beta chains follows, all from one sample in a study of spatial heterogeneity in lung cancer. From the 5' RACE reads, TCRdb called clonotypes with MiXCR, one entry per CDR3 protein. The sample lists over 4,000 distinct CDR3 sequences, roughly 7.4% occurring once. This specimen was lung tumor tissue, taken at surgery. The receptor set was obtained from a male donor with early-stage non-small cell lung cancer. Both conserved end residues are part of each CDR3. A D gene is named only where the DNA matches it firmly. The size entry is marked missing in some rows and otherwise reads once, few, many or a size class.

D | J | V | size | CDR3 | DNA
TRBD1 | TRBJ2-5 | TRBV20-1 | many | CSARPPLTGGTRETQYF | TGCAGTGCTAGGCCCCCGCTGACAGGGGGTACTCGAGAGACCCAGTACTTC
TRBD1 | TRBJ1-5 | TRBV12-3/TRBV12-4 | many | CASSFESGGPQHF | TGTGCCAGCAGTTTTGAGTCAGGGGGGCCCCAGCATTTT
NA | TRBJ2-1 | TRBV5-1 | few | CASSWAGQNNEQFF | TGCGCCAGCAGCTGGGCGGGACAGAACAATGAGCAGTTCTTC
TRBD2 | TRBJ2-1 | TRBV14 | NA | CASSQSHGTSGGKYYNEQFF | TGTGCCAGCAGCCAAAGTCACGGGACTAGCGGGGGCAAGTACTACAATGAGCAGTTCTTC
TRBD2 | TRBJ2-3 | TRBV7-9 | many | CASSLERGTTDTQYF | TGTGCCAGCAGCTTGGAGCGGGGGACTACAGATACGCAGTATTTT
TRBD2 | TRBJ2-5 | TRBV9 | many | CASSRAGLEETQYF | TGTGCCAGCAGCCGAGCGGGATTAGAAGAGACCCAGTACTTC
TRBD1 | TRBJ2-2 | TRBV9 | many | CASSARGPGELFF | TGTGCCAGCAGCGCCAGGGGGCCCGGGGAGCTGTTTTTT
NA | TRBJ2-7 | TRBV2 | many | CASNAGEDEQYF | TGTGCCAGCAACGCAGGGGAGGACGAGCAGTACTTC
NA | TRBJ2-5 | TRBV12-3/TRBV12-4 | many | CASSRTGTFQETQYF | TGTGCCAGCAGTCGCACCGGGACTTTCCAAGAGACCCAGTACTTC
TRBD2 | TRBJ2-2 | TRBV28 | many | CASGTSGRTGELFF | TGTGCCAGCGGGACTAGCGGGCGAACCGGGGAGCTGTTTTTT
NA | TRBJ1-5 | TRBV6-5 | many | CASSDRGPLRDQPQHF | TGTGCCAGCAGTGACCGGGGACCCTTGCGCGATCAGCCCCAGCATTTT
NA | TRBJ2-1 | TRBV12-3/TRBV12-4 | medium-sized | CASTKSQGWDNEQFF | TGTGCCAGCACCAAATCCCAGGGATGGGACAATGAGCAGTTCTTC
NA | TRBJ2-2 | TRBV9 | many | CASSVTRGERTNTGELFF | TGTGCCAGCAGCGTAACCCGCGGCGAGCGGACGAACACCGGGGAGCTGTTTTTT
TRBD1 | TRBJ1-5 | TRBV6-1 | many | CASSADRDRGSNQPQHF | TGTGCCAGCAGCGCGGACAGGGACCGAGGGAGCAATCAGCCCCAGCATTTT
TRBD1 | TRBJ1-2 | TRBV10-3 | medium-sized | CAIGHGTGGFYGYTF | TGTGCCATCGGTCATGGGACAGGGGGTTTCTATGGCTACACCTTC
NA | TRBJ1-1 | TRBV20-1 | NA | CSARDPRNTEAFF | TGCAGTGCTAGAGATCCGAGGAACACTGAAGCTTTCTTT
NA | TRBJ2-5 | TRBV29-1 | few | CSFLEGGKETQYF | TGCAGCTTCCTCGAGGGGGGCAAGGAGACCCAGTACTTC
NA | TRBJ2-2 | TRBV28 | medium-sized | CASSYQSGELFF | TGTGCCAGCAGTTACCAGAGCGGGGAGCTGTTTTTT
NA | TRBJ2-6 | TRBV6-6 | medium-sized | CASSYQGPFEANVLTF | TGTGCCAGCAGTTATCAGGGGCCATTTGAGGCCAACGTCCTGACTTTC
NA | TRBJ1-1 | TRBV4-2 | many | CASSQAGLWGTTEAFF | TGTGCCAGCAGCCAAGCCGGACTTTGGGGGACCACTGAAGCTTTCTTT
NA | TRBJ1-5 | TRBV6-2/TRBV6-3 | many | CASSTLGRNQPQHF | TGTGCCAGCAGTACCCTCGGACGTAATCAGCCCCAGCATTTT
NA | TRBJ2-7 | TRBV2 | many | CASSDGGTPTRYEQYF | TGTGCCAGCAGTGATGGGGGAACCCCTACTCGATACGAGCAGTACTTC
TRBD2 | TRBJ2-3 | TRBV24-1 | many | CATSDRTSGRSDTQYF | TGTGCCACCAGTGATAGGACTAGCGGGAGATCAGATACGCAGTATTTT
TRBD1 | TRBJ2-5 | TRBV20-1 | NA | CSARVQGAKETQYF | TGCAGTGCTAGAGTTCAGGGGGCTAAAGAGACCCAGTACTTC
NA | TRBJ1-5 | TRBV30 | many | CAWSGGGQPQHF | TGTGCCTGGAGTGGGGGGGGACAGCCCCAGCATTTT
NA | TRBJ2-5 | TRBV7-2 | medium-sized | CASSVLSETQYF | TGTGCCAGCAGTGTCTTATCGGAGACCCAGTACTTC
NA | TRBJ1-2 | TRBV19 | NA | CASSINADKGYTF | TGTGCCAGTAGTATAAACGCGGACAAAGGCTACACCTTC
NA | TRBJ2-2 | TRBV30 | NA | CAWSTGSKFTGELFF | TGTGCCTGGAGTACTGGGAGTAAATTCACCGGGGAGCTGTTTTTT
NA | TRBJ1-5 | TRBV6-6 | many | CASSYSGVVLLRSNQPQHF | TGTGCCAGCAGTTACTCGGGGGTGGTCCTTCTTCGGAGCAATCAGCCCCAGCATTTT
TRBD1 | TRBJ1-3 | TRBV6-2/TRBV6-3 | many | CASSPDRVSGNTIYF | TGTGCCAGCAGTCCCGACAGGGTTTCCGGAAACACCATATATTTT
TRBD2 | TRBJ2-7 | TRBV28 | few | CASLTGGRYEQYF | TGTGCCAGTTTGACGGGCGGGAGGTACGAGCAGTACTTC
NA | TRBJ2-1 | TRBV7-9 | medium-sized | CASSLDNEQFF | TGTGCCAGCAGCTTAGATAATGAGCAGTTCTTC
TRBD1 | TRBJ1-2 | TRBV29-1 | many | CSVQQADRGDGYTF | TGCAGCGTTCAACAAGCGGACAGGGGCGATGGCTACACCTTC
NA | TRBJ2-5 | TRBV3-1 | few | CASSPGLDNFETQYF | TGTGCCAGCAGCCCGGGACTGGATAATTTTGAGACCCAGTACTTC
TRBD1 | TRBJ1-1 | TRBV29-1 | few | CSGRGLGTEAFF | TGCAGCGGGAGGGGGCTCGGCACTGAAGCTTTCTTT
NA | TRBJ2-2 | TRBV5-8 | many | CASSLEGSTGELFF | TGTGCCAGCAGCTTGGAAGGTTCCACCGGGGAGCTGTTTTTT
TRBD1 | TRBJ2-7 | TRBV7-2 | few | CASSLGTRGQGREQYF | TGTGCCAGCAGCTTAGGAACCCGGGGACAGGGGCGCGAGCAGTACTTC
NA | TRBJ1-2 | TRBV10-3 | many | CAISGLQGGGYTF | TGTGCCATCAGTGGGCTACAGGGTGGCGGCTACACCTTC
NA | TRBJ2-3 | TRBV5-1 | many | CASSWGGGATDTQYF | TGCGCCAGCAGCTGGGGAGGTGGGGCAACAGATACGCAGTATTTT
TRBD1 | TRBJ1-5 | TRBV12-3/TRBV12-4 | many | CASSLAGQDNQPQHF | TGTGCCAGCAGTTTAGCGGGACAGGACAATCAGCCCCAGCATTTT
NA | TRBJ1-1 | TRBV3-1 | many | CASSQVGNTEAFF | TGTGCCAGCAGCCAAGTAGGGAACACTGAAGCTTTCTTT
NA | TRBJ2-7 | TRBV28 | many | CASSLLSRGSYEQYF | TGTGCCAGCAGTCTGCTGAGCAGGGGTTCCTACGAGCAGTACTTC
TRBD2 | TRBJ2-1 | TRBV7-9 | medium-sized | CASSIGLAKNEQFF | TGTGCCAGCAGCATCGGACTAGCGAAGAATGAGCAGTTCTTC
NA | TRBJ1-1 | TRBV5-1 | many | CASSLASGYRTEAFF | TGCGCCAGCAGCTTGGCGTCAGGTTATCGGACTGAAGCTTTCTTT
NA | TRBJ2-1 | TRBV6-2/TRBV6-3 | many | CASKQGYNEQFF | TGTGCCAGCAAACAGGGTTACAATGAGCAGTTCTTC
NA | TRBJ2-7 | TRBV29-1 | few | CSVASGRPSYEQYF | TGCAGCGTCGCCTCGGGGCGGCCCTCCTACGAGCAGTACTTC
NA | TRBJ2-5 | TRBV5-1 | NA | CASRGAPQETQYF | TGCGCCAGCAGAGGGGCACCCCAAGAGACCCAGTACTTC
NA | TRBJ2-3 | TRBV2 | medium-sized | CASGSPASTDTQYF | TGTGCCAGCGGCTCCCCGGCAAGCACAGATACGCAGTATTTT
NA | TRBJ1-5 | TRBV11-2 | many | CASSQEGGQPQHF | TGTGCCAGCAGTCAAGAGGGGGGGCAGCCCCAGCATTTT
TRBD2 | TRBJ2-7 | TRBV7-8 | few | CASSLVVSGNDEQYF | TGTGCCAGCAGCTTAGTGGTTAGCGGGAACGACGAGCAGTACTTC
NA | TRBJ2-7 | TRBV4-1 | many | CASSLSVSSYEQYF | TGCGCCAGCAGCCTCTCGGTTAGCTCCTACGAGCAGTACTTC
TRBD1 | TRBJ2-5 | TRBV29-1 | few | CSVEVAGGAGETQYF | TGCAGCGTTGAAGTAGCAGGGGGCGCGGGAGAGACCCAGTACTTC
TRBD2 | TRBJ2-4 | TRBV2 | NA | CASTDSGTSGSGDQYF | TGTGCCAGCACCGACTCCGGGACTAGCGGGAGTGGGGATCAGTACTTC
TRBD2 | TRBJ2-2 | TRBV27 | large | CASSLIAGGRSGELFF | TGTGCCAGCAGTTTGATAGCGGGGGGTCGCTCCGGGGAGCTGTTTTTT
NA | TRBJ2-7 | TRBV28 | many | CASNLLRDRGLAAVYEQYF | TGTGCCAGCAACCTTCTCCGGGACAGGGGACTAGCGGCCGTCTACGAGCAGTACTTC
NA | TRBJ1-2 | TRBV18 | medium-sized | CASSPEGPTNYGYTF | TGTGCCAGCTCACCCGAGGGTCCAACTAACTATGGCTACACCTTC
NA | TRBJ1-4 | TRBV20-1 | many | CSARVGEKLFF | TGCAGTGCTAGAGTGGGTGAAAAACTGTTTTTT
NA | TRBJ2-5 | TRBV3-1 | many | CASSLRAETQYF | TGTGCCAGCAGCCTTAGGGCAGAGACCCAGTACTTC
NA | TRBJ2-5 | TRBV30 | NA | CAWRRFGEETQYF | TGTGCCTGGAGGAGGTTCGGGGAAGAGACCCAGTACTTC
NA | TRBJ2-1 | TRBV7-2 | large | CASSSDLSEQFF | TGTGCCAGCAGCTCGGACCTATCGGAGCAGTTCTTC